This T cell receptor beta chain was profiled in a study of T cell repertoires in cytomegalovirus infection. Study summary: It was the public TCR beta signatures that indicated both CMV infection and matching HLA type.

With regard to this clonotype: Its specificity is not known.

TCRdb redid the calling of the reads with MiXCR, one entry per CDR3 protein. The repertoire has 80,000 or so distinct CDR3 sequences, about 40% of them found once; the top ten carry over 90%. CDR3 length: 13 amino acids. Trimming took off 0 bases at V and 6 bases at J, with 6 bases between the two ends. The V gene's germline CDR1 is SGHTA and CDR2 FQGNSA. The sequence came from a human donor in good health (CMV status not recorded). Some clones in this sample may be carry-over from other donors' samples. The material sequenced was CD8+ T cells from cultured PBMCs, taken from culture after CMV antigen stimulation. The chain has TRBV7-2 and TRBJ2-1; D is unresolved. CDR3 amino acids: CASSLAGSNEQFF. Written as DNA, the CDR3 is TGTGCCAGCAGCTTAGCGGGCAGCAATGAGCAGTTCTTC.